This TCR beta chain was recovered during a study of lymphopenia after photon versus proton radiotherapy. General observations from the study: Authors raise, but do not show, better survival with proton therapy. Photon-treated patients lost naive T cells and TCR diversity; proton-treated stayed stable.

Concerning this clone itself: The antigen is not known.

Clones were sequenced by immunoSEQ multiplex PCR, and TCRdb holds only the in-frame ones, with some missing. Here the sample spans nearly 25,000 clones, about 84% being singletons. This CDR3 has 14 amino acids. V lost 5 bases to trimming and J lost 7 bases; unmatched junction nucleotides: 8. Germline V CDR1 and CDR2: MNHNS, SASEGT. Source: peripheral blood, taken from a patient treated with proton-based radiotherapy. The sequence came from a woman in her 70s with pancreatic cancer. The V gene is TRBV6-1, the J gene TRBJ2-7; 10 bases agree with TRBD1. CDR3 DNA sequence: TGTGCCAGCAGTAGCGGGACAGGGGTGGAGGAGCAGTACTTC. Translating gives CASSSGTGVEEQYF.